The entry below gives a single TCR beta chain sequence along with its context. This CDR3 comprises 13 residues. CDR1 SGHTA and CDR2 FQGTGA come from the germline V gene. V was pared by 5 bases and J by 3 bases, with 10 bases between. TCRdb keeps only in-frame clones here, not all; method: immunoSEQ multiplex PCR. The sample lists roughly 50,000 clones; 84% were seen once. The data stem from a study of OX40 agonist ivuxolimab in advanced cancers. Study context: An agonistic human IgG2 monoclonal antibody against OX40 (CD134) was given.

This receptor was identified in an adult with an advanced solid tumor such as melanoma, head and neck, liver or kidney cancer. The specimen comprised CD4+ or CD8+ T cells sorted from blood, sampled in a trial of the OX40 agonist ivuxolimab. This chain joins TRBV7-3 and TRBJ1-1; D unresolved. CDR3 amino acids: CASSPRADTEAFF. In DNA, the CDR3 is TGTGCCAGCAGCCCGAGGGCAGACACTGAAGCTTTCTTT.